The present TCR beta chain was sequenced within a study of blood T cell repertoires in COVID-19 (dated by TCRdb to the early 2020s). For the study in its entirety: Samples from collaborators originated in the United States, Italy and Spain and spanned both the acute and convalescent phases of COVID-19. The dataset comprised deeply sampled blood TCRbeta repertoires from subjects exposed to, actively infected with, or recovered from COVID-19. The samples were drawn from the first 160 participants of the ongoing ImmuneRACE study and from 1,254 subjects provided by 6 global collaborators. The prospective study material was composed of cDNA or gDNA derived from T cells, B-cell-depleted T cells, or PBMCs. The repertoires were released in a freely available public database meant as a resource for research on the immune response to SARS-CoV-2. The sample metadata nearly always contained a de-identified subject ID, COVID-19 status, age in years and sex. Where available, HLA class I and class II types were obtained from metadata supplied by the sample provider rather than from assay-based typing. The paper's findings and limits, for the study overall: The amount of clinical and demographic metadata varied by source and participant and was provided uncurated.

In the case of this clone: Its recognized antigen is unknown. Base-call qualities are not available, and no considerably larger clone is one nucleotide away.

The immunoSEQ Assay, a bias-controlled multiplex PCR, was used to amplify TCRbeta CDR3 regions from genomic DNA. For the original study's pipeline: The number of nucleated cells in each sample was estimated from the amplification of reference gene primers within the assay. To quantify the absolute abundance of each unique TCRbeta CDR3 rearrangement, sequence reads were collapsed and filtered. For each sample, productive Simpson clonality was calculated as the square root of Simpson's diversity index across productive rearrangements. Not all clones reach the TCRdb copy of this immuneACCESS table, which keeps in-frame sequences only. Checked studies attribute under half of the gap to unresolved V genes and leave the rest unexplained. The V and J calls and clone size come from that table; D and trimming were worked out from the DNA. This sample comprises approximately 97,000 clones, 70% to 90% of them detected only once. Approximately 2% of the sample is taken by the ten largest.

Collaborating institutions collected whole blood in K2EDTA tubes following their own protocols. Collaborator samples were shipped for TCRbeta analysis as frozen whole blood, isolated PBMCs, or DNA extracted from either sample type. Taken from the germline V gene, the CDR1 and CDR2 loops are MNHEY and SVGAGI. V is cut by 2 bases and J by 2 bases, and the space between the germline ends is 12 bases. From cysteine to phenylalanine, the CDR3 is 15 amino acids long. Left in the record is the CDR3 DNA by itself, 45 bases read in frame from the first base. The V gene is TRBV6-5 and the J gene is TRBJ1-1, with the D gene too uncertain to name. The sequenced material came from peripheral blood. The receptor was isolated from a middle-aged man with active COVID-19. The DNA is TGTGCCAGCAGTTACGGGCGCGCGGGTAACACTGAAGCTTTCTTT. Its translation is CASSYGRAGNTEAFF.